The TCR beta chain described here comes from a study of T cell responses to AZD1222 COVID-19 vaccine. Sequenced by immunoSEQ multiplex PCR; TCRdb stores in-frame clones only, minus some. The repertoire consists of about 140,000 clones, with around 89% occurring once and the leading ten covering approximately 3%. As to this clone: Its matching antigen is unknown.

Study findings and constraints: Spike-specific TCR breadth and depth rose after two AZD1222 doses. Repertoires were collected only later (after the peak T cell response had occurred). In a largely white British group with more females than males, clonal diversity was possibly underestimated.

This CDR3 is built from 13 residues. V lost 3 bases and J 3 bases, leaving 8 bases between the germline ends. This sequence joins TRBV12-3 or TRBV12-4 and TRBJ1-1, with D uncertain. The starting material was peripheral blood, obtained on day 0 of AZD1222 vaccination. The clonotype was recovered from an adult in good health. CDR3 amino acids: CASSFGPYTEAFF. CDR3 DNA sequence: TGTGCCAGCAGTTTCGGGCCTTACACTGAAGCTTTCTTT.